This TCR beta chain was identified during a study of T cell clones after liver transplantation. Study at large: A pre-transplant mixed lymphocyte reaction with TCRbeta sequencing defined graft-donor-reactive clones followed in post-transplant blood. Third-party-reactive TCRbeta sequences from pre-transplant mixed lymphocyte reactions served as antigen-independent comparators.

The data were produced by immunoSEQ multiplex PCR, yet TCRdb's version contains in-frame clones alone and is incomplete. The sample lists 70,000 or so clones; about 88% were seen once. Germline CDR1 MDHEN, CDR2 SYDVKM. J lost 0 bases, V lost 4 bases, and 4 bases had no gene match. This CDR3 contains 18 residues. The sequences come from CD4+ T cells from blood, collected before liver transplant. V is TRBV28 and J is TRBJ2-6; 12 bases are a match to TRBD2. This TCR came from a human donor who received a liver transplant. As DNA, the CDR3 is TGTGCCAGCAGTTCTGGGACTAGCGGGCGCTCTGGGGCCAACGTCCTGACTTTC. It encodes CASSSGTSGRSGANVLTF.